Listed below are T cell receptor beta chains from one sample, sequenced in a study of shared clonotypes between healthy human individuals. This table comes from immunoSEQ multiplex PCR, and its TCRdb copy is limited to in-frame clones, with some not included. The sample carries under 550,000 clones, around 96% recorded once. Sequenced: naive CD4+ T cells sorted from blood. The receptors here all came from a woman aged 30 to 39 in good health. Each CDR3 is given with its conserved first and last residue. A D gene is named only where the DNA matches it firmly. The listing skips clone size in some rows; elsewhere it reads once, few, many or a size class.

size | D | V | CDR3
. | . | TRBV6-6 | CASSQTLNTEAFF
. | . | TRBV2 | CASSLTSLRGNEQFF
. | . | TRBV2 | CASSEVGANTGELFF
. | TRBD2 | TRBV6-1 | CASRTYGGRAREQYF
. | TRBD2 | TRBV29-1 | CSVGGLAGFTDTQYF
. | . | TRBV15 | CATSRDLLANYEQYF
. | TRBD2 | TRBV4-1 | CASSQREVAGGPSYEQYF
. | . | TRBV6-6 | CASSSHSATNEKLFF
. | . | TRBV19 | CASIRQTGSDQPQHF
. | TRBD2 | TRBV7-3 | CASSPQGLAGYDEQFF
. | . | TRBV28 | CASSFVWRPTEAFF
. | . | TRBV7-9 | CASSPKGLAQGNEQFF
. | TRBD1 | TRBV5-1 | CASSRDRANSPLHF
. | TRBD1 | TRBV6-6 | CASSQTGTYNEQFF
. | . | TRBV5-1 | CASSFSGVGGETQYF
. | . | TRBV6-6 | CASSYPGRLQPQHF
once | TRBD1 | TRBV5-4 | CASSLLTGASGYTF
. | . | TRBV7-9 | CASSFGLSTDTQYF
. | TRBD1 | TRBV18 | CASSPYRDRVDYEQYF
. | . | TRBV11-2 | CASSFKWGENTIYF
. | TRBD2 | TRBV7-9 | CASSLGRAHEQFF
. | . | TRBV9 | CASSVGANSNQPQHF
. | . | TRBV4-2 | CASSHSREREQFF
. | . | TRBV19 | CASSIERGGLAKNIQYF
. | . | TRBV11-2 | CASSPGTTNEKLFF
. | . | TRBV28 | CASTGGFSTDTQYF
few | . | TRBV28 | CASSNNARQPQHF
. | TRBD1 | TRBV9 | CASSETGGLNEQYF
few | TRBD1 | TRBV29-1 | CSVDGTGDQPQHF